A selection of T cell receptor beta chains follows, all from one sample in a study of circulating CD8 cells and anti-PD-1 response in melanoma. TCRdb fed the reads into MiXCR, producing one record per CDR3 protein. The sample contains over a thousand distinct CDR3 sequences, over 9.5% of which appear only once. This material consisted of CD8+ T cells from PBMCs, taken at baseline or after one month of anti-PD-1 therapy (not recorded which). The source is a human donor with melanoma. The CDR3 runs from the conserved cysteine through the conserved F or W. Each record gives: clone size, J gene, V gene, D gene, CDR3 protein, CDR3 DNA. The D gene is left open where the match is weak. Not every row has a clone size; where given, it reads once, few, many or a size class.

size: few; J: TRBJ2-1; V: TRBV4-1; D: .; CDR3: CASSLLGLPSYNEQFF; DNA: TGCGCCAGCAGCCTCCTCGGACTACCCTCCTACAATGAGCAGTTCTTC
size: medium-sized; J: TRBJ2-2; V: TRBV21-1; D: .; CDR3: CASMVFGEGRTGELFF; DNA: TGTGCCAGCATGGTGTTTGGGGAAGGGCGCACCGGGGAGCTGTTTTTT
size: medium-sized; J: TRBJ1-1; V: TRBV19; D: .; CDR3: CASIGERMVDTEAFF; DNA: TGTGCCAGTATCGGGGAGAGGATGGTCGACACTGAAGCTTTCTTT
size: hyperexpanded; J: TRBJ2-7; V: TRBV2; D: .; CDR3: CASGRDTLTNEQYF; DNA: TGTGCCAGCGGGCGGGACACCCTGACCAACGAGCAGTACTTC
size: medium-sized; J: TRBJ2-1; V: TRBV14; D: .; CDR3: CASSQGNEQFF; DNA: TGTGCCAGCAGCCAGGGTAATGAGCAGTTCTTC
size: few; J: TRBJ2-7; V: TRBV5-1; D: .; CDR3: CASSLQGLEQYF; DNA: TGCGCCAGCAGCTTGCAGGGTTTAGAGCAGTACTTC
size: medium-sized; J: TRBJ2-7; V: TRBV7-2; D: .; CDR3: CASSLTASDYYEQYF; DNA: TGTGCCAGCAGCTTAACGGCTAGCGACTATTACGAGCAGTACTTC
size: medium-sized; J: TRBJ2-3; V: TRBV24-1; D: TRBD2; CDR3: CDFQRGRHVDTQYF; DNA: TGTGACTTCCAGCGGGGGAGGCACGTAGATACGCAGTATTTT
size: few; J: TRBJ2-1; V: TRBV28; D: .; CDR3: CASSFEGGYNEQFF; DNA: TGTGCCAGCAGTTTTGAAGGGGGCTACAATGAGCAGTTCTTC
size: .; J: TRBJ1-2; V: TRBV19; D: .; CDR3: CASKEGNYGYTF; DNA: TGTGCCAGTAAGGAGGGAAACTATGGCTACACCTTC
size: .; J: TRBJ2-1; V: TRBV20-1; D: TRBD2; CDR3: CSASPSSGGYNEQFF; DNA: TGCAGTGCTAGTCCCTCTAGCGGGGGGTACAATGAGCAGTTCTTC
size: medium-sized; J: TRBJ2-3; V: TRBV3-1; D: .; CDR3: CASSQGLGTKPGFDTDTQYF; DNA: TGTGCCAGCAGCCAAGGATTGGGAACGAAACCGGGGTTCGACACAGATACGCAGTATTTT
size: medium-sized; J: TRBJ2-2; V: TRBV29-1; D: .; CDR3: CSVEEGGANTGELFF; DNA: TGCAGCGTTGAAGAGGGGGGAGCGAACACCGGGGAGCTGTTTTTT
size: medium-sized; J: TRBJ2-3; V: TRBV7-6; D: .; CDR3: CASSLVGEADTQYF; DNA: TGTGCCAGCAGCTTAGTAGGGGAGGCAGATACGCAGTATTTT
size: medium-sized; J: TRBJ2-6; V: TRBV4-1; D: .; CDR3: CASSQGFGANVLTF; DNA: TGCGCCAGCAGCCAAGGATTCGGGGCCAACGTCCTGACTTTC
size: large; J: TRBJ1-2; V: TRBV27; D: TRBD1; CDR3: CASSHRDSTNYGYTF; DNA: TGTGCCAGCAGCCACCGGGACAGCACTAACTATGGCTACACCTTC
size: medium-sized; J: TRBJ1-5; V: TRBV19; D: .; CDR3: CASSIGSRPQHF; DNA: TGTGCCAGTAGTATTGGTTCTCGGCCCCAGCATTTT
size: medium-sized; J: TRBJ2-7; V: TRBV18; D: TRBD1; CDR3: CASSPRDRGIHEQYF; DNA: TGTGCCAGCTCACCACGGGACAGGGGTATCCACGAGCAGTACTTC
size: medium-sized; J: TRBJ2-1; V: TRBV7-2; D: TRBD2; CDR3: CASSLLAGDYNEQFF; DNA: TGTGCCAGCAGCTTACTAGCGGGCGACTACAATGAGCAGTTCTTC